Each of the 25 T cell receptor beta chains below was sequenced from the same sample in a study of blood T cell repertoires in COVID-19. The protocol was immunoSEQ multiplex PCR, while the TCRdb copy is restricted to in-frame clones and leaves out a portion. Of about 180,000 clones in the sample, 75% to 90% are singletons; the top ten hold approximately 2.1%. The specimen sequenced was PBMCs or T cells enriched from blood (not recorded which). The receptors were gathered from a woman in her thirties or forties with acute COVID-19.

The rearrangement uses TRBV3-1 (or the pseudogene TRBV3-2) and TRBJ2-5; D is possibly TRBD2 (6 bases). V was clipped by 1 base and J by 2 bases, with 8 bases between them. This CDR3 has 14 amino acids. The V gene's germline CDR1 is LGHDT and CDR2 YNNKEL (reference sequence). CDR3 amino acids: CASSQAAGQETQYF. As DNA, the CDR3 is TGTGCCAGCAGCCAAGCGGCGGGACAAGAGACCCAGTACTTC.

This chain links TRBV29-1 with TRBJ2-3; 8 bases map to TRBD1. V shed 8 bases, J shed 0 bases, and the junction held 16 bases outside the gene matches. The CDR3 spans 17 residues. The V gene's germline CDR1 is SQVTM and CDR2 ANQGSEA. The CDR3 loop reads CSLWGQEVIASTDTQYF. CDR3 DNA sequence: TGCAGCCTCTGGGGACAGGAGGTTATAGCTAGCACAGATACGCAGTATTTT.

V gene TRBV11-2 combines with J gene TRBJ2-1; 11 bases are a match to TRBD2. The trim removed 5 bases at V and 4 bases at J, leaving 1 base unmatched. The V gene's germline CDR1 is SGHAT and CDR2 FQNNGV. This CDR3 is 14 amino acids long. This chain's CDR3 is CASSPSGGYNEQFF. CDR3 in DNA: TGTGCCAGCAGCCCTAGCGGGGGGTACAATGAGCAGTTCTTC. Full variable domain (rest looked up from reference TRBV11-2 and TRBJ2-1): EAGVAQSPRYKIIEKRQSVAFWCNPISGHATLYWYQQILGQGPKLLIQFQNNGVVDDSQLPKDRFSAERLKGVDSTLKIQPAKLEDSAVYLCASSPSGGYNEQFFGPGTRLTVL.

The rearrangement uses TRBV7-9 and TRBJ2-6, with D unclear. The CDR3 sequence is 17 residues long. With 5 bases removed from V and 2 bases from J, the gap between germline ends came to 16 bases. The V gene's germline CDR1 is SEHNR and CDR2 FQNEAQ (reference sequence). CDR3 loop: CASSPTKPRAGANVLTF. The CDR3 DNA sequence: TGTGCCAGCAGCCCTACCAAACCAAGAGCTGGGGCCAACGTCCTGACTTTC.

The chain combines TRBV4-3 with TRBJ2-5; 7 bases fit TRBD2. V lost 0 bases to trimming and J lost 8 bases; unmatched junction nucleotides: 6. Germline CDR1 LGHNA, CDR2 YSLEER. This CDR3 contains 14 residues. DNA for the CDR3: TGCGCCAGCAGCCAAGATTTACCGGGAGGAACCCAGTACTTC. This sequence encodes CASSQDLPGGTQYF.

This chain links TRBV5-4 with TRBJ2-1, with 8 bases identical to TRBD2. CDR1 is SGHNT and CDR2 is YYREEE in the germline V gene (reference sequence). CDR3 length: 18 amino acids. V lost 0 bases to trimming and J lost 7 bases; unmatched junction nucleotides: 15. CDR3 loop: CASSLVQAGTSLPNEQFF. As DNA, the CDR3 is TGTGCCAGCAGCTTGGTTCAGGCAGGGACTAGTTTGCCGAATGAGCAGTTCTTC.

The chain carries TRBV19 and TRBJ1-4; 7 nucleotides align to TRBD1. The length of the CDR3 is 15 residues. Germline loops: CDR1 LNHDA, CDR2 SQIVND (reference sequence). V shed 5 bases and J 6 bases; nucleotides not matched to a gene: 9. The CDR3 region has the DNA TGTGCCAGTAGTCCTCTTGGAGACAGGGATGAAAAACTGTTTTTT. Its translation is CASSPLGDRDEKLFF.

This chain uses TRBV6-5 with TRBJ2-7, with TRBD2 matching over 7 bases. The CDR3 consists of 14 residues. Per germline, CDR1 MNHEY and CDR2 SVGAGI. The V and J ends lost 6 bases and 2 bases, in that order; junction bases with no gene match: 7. The CDR3 DNA is TGTGCCAGCAGCTCGGGGGGTCTCCCCTACGAGCAGTACTTC. Translation gives CASSSGGLPYEQYF.

This chain joins TRBV3-1 (or the pseudogene TRBV3-2) and TRBJ1-2; TRBD1 matches at 7 bases. Unmatched junction bases numbered 6, after V lost 3 bases and J lost 8 bases. Germline V gives CDR1 LGHDT, CDR2 YNNKEL (reference sequence). CDR3 length: 13 amino acids. The CDR3: CASSHGQVWGYTF. Written as DNA, the CDR3 is TGTGCCAGCAGCCACGGACAGGTTTGGGGCTACACCTTC.

In this sample, this clone turned up a few times. The chain employs TRBV7-2 and TRBJ1-5; 10 bases align to TRBD1. The CDR3 is 16 amino acids. Germline-derived CDR1 and CDR2 are SGHTA and FQGNSA. With V trimmed by 5 bases and J by 6 bases, 10 bases remained unmatched. CDR3 nucleotide sequence: TGTGCCAGCAGCCAGGGACAGGGGAGAGGAGGTCAGCCCCAGCATTTT. Translating it yields CASSQGQGRGGQPQHF.

The chain's CDR3 is CASSRTGRDNSPLHF. CDR3 sequence (DNA): TGCGCCAGCAGTAGGACAGGGCGGGATAATTCACCCCTCCACTTT. The chain joins TRBV5-1 to TRBJ1-6; TRBD1 matches 8 bases. The trim removed 5 bases at V and 5 bases at J, leaving 6 bases unmatched. In germline, CDR1 is SGHRS, CDR2 YFSETQ. The CDR3 contains 15 residues.

The V and J genes are TRBV10-1 and TRBJ2-2, with 8 positions matching TRBD1. Germline CDR1 is WNHNN and CDR2 is SYGVQD (reference sequence). The CDR3 runs 15 residues. V was clipped by 2 bases and J by 6 bases; unmatched bases: 5. In DNA form, the CDR3 reads TGCGCCAGCAGTGAGGGACAGGGCAGAGCCGGGGAGCTGTTTTTT. It yields the protein CASSEGQGRAGELFF.

The chain has TRBV6-5 and TRBJ2-7; D is possibly TRBD1 (6 bases). Germline assignment: CDR1 MNHEY and CDR2 SVGAGI. The CDR3 spans 15 residues. V was pared by 0 bases and J by 2 bases, with 11 bases between. This chain's CDR3 is CASSYSWGRPYEQYF. The CDR3 coding sequence is TGTGCCAGCAGTTACTCCTGGGGGCGCCCCTACGAGCAGTACTTC.

This chain links TRBV30 with TRBJ1-1; a weak D match, TRBD1 (6 bases). Looked up from germline, CDR1 is GTSNPN and CDR2 is SVGIG (reference sequence). There are 14 residues in the CDR3. Trimming pared 2 bases from V and 3 bases from J, leaving 13 bases between. The CDR3, as DNA: TGTGCCTGGAGTCCGGTCCAGGGGCACACTGAAGCTTTCTTT. Its translation is CAWSPVQGHTEAFF.

J is TRBJ1-4 and V is TRBV7-9; D not certain. The CDR3 covers 15 residues. V lost 5 bases and J lost 2, with 12 bases in between. Per the germline V gene, CDR1 is SEHNR and CDR2 is FQNEAQ (reference sequence). The CDR3: CASSDLGRTNEKLFF. The CDR3 DNA reads as TGTGCCAGCAGCGACCTGGGCAGGACTAATGAAAAACTGTTTTTT.

The gene calls are TRBV7-8 and TRBJ2-2; possible D gene TRBD1, 6 bases. Deletions cut 4 bases from V and 5 bases from J, with 26 bases between. CDR1 and CDR2 from the germline V gene are SGHVS and FQNEAQ. The CDR3 contains 19 residues. Here the CDR3 DNA reads TGTGCCAGCAGCTCCGTTCTCAGGGGTCAGGCTCAGCTTACCGGGGAGCTGTTTTTT. Translation: CASSSVLRGQAQLTGELFF.

The chain couples TRBV23-1 to TRBJ2-5; possibly TRBD2 for D (5 bases). TRBV23-1 is an open reading frame whose function is uncertain. This CDR3 is 16 amino acids long. V was clipped by 8 bases and J by 4 bases, with 23 bases between them. CDR3 protein: CASGLVLRANAETQYF. CDR3 nucleotide sequence: TGCGCCAGCGGACTGGTGTTGCGGGCCAACGCAGAGACCCAGTACTTC.

The CDR3 spells CASSELEEGREQYF. The CDR3 DNA is TGTGCCAGCAGCGAGTTAGAGGAGGGCCGGGAGCAGTACTTC. The chain is built from TRBV6-5 and TRBJ2-7; TRBD2 is a possible D gene (6 bases). Looked up from germline, CDR1 is MNHEY and CDR2 is SVGAGI. The CDR3 has 14 amino acids. Trimming shortened V by 6 bases and J by 7 bases, and 19 bases separated the two germline ends.

This chain joins TRBV28 and TRBJ1-3, with D tentatively TRBD1 (5 bases). Per the germline V gene, CDR1 is MDHEN and CDR2 is SYDVKM. Between the trimmed V and J ends, which lost 2 bases and 3 bases, there was a span of 11 bases. This CDR3 is 15 amino acids long. CDR3 loop: CASSLRQGCGNTIYF. The CDR3 DNA reads TGTGCCAGCAGTTTACGGCAGGGCTGTGGAAACACCATATATTTT.

This chain links TRBV6-5 with TRBJ2-5; TRBD1 matches 7 bases. This CDR3 is built from 15 residues. Trimming took 2 bases from V and 2 from J; bases not matched to a gene: 5. CDR1 MNHEY and CDR2 SVGAGI come from the germline V gene. The CDR3 reads CASSYGTAYQETQYF. CDR3 nucleotides: TGTGCCAGCAGTTACGGGACAGCATATCAAGAGACCCAGTACTTC.

This CDR3 reads CASSTRDSPLQETQYF. CDR3 coding DNA: TGTGCCAGCTCAACCCGGGACTCTCCGCTGCAAGAGACCCAGTACTTC. The chain carries TRBV18 and TRBJ2-5; weak D call: TRBD2 (6 bases). This CDR3 is 16 amino acids long. In germline, CDR1 is KGHSH, CDR2 LQKENI. Trimming cost V 5 bases and J 2 bases, with 18 bases left between them.

The CDR3 here is CASRAGTGGSYEQYF. The DNA of the CDR3 is TGTGCCAGCAGAGCCGGGACAGGGGGCTCCTACGAGCAGTACTTC. The chain recombines TRBV2 with TRBJ2-7; 11 bases are shared with TRBD1. Germline trimming cut 6 bases from V and 0 bases from J; bases unmatched to any gene: 4. The CDR3 is 15 amino acids. CDR1 and CDR2 from the germline V gene are SNHLY and FYNNEI. The full variable domain, completed using reference TRBV2 and TRBJ2-7, is EPEVTQTPSHQVTQMGQEVILRCVPISNHLYFYWYRQILGQKVEFLVSFYNNEISEKSEIFDDQFSVERPDGSNFTLKIRSTKLEDSAMYFCASRAGTGGSYEQYFGPGTRLTVT.

The chain links TRBV4-3 to TRBJ2-7; TRBD1 aligns across 9 bases. CDR1 and CDR2 (germline): LGHNA, YSLEER. V lost 2 bases to trimming and J lost 7 bases; unmatched junction nucleotides: 9. The CDR3 length is 15 residues. The CDR3 region has the DNA TGCGCCAGCAGCCAATATGGAGACAGGGGGGGGGAGCAGTACTTC. It specifies CASSQYGDRGGEQYF.

The rearrangement uses TRBV5-4 and TRBJ2-3; 9 bases fit TRBD1. Germline V lookup: CDR1 SGHNT, CDR2 YYREEE (reference sequence). J gave up 1 base and V 4 bases, and 4 bases lay outside the gene matches. This CDR3 has 15 amino acids. The CDR3 nucleotides are TGTGCCAGCAGCCGTAGGGACAGGGGCACAGATACGCAGTATTTT. This codes for CASSRRDRGTDTQYF.

This clone appeared once. The chain employs TRBV19 and TRBJ2-7; 10 bases fit TRBD1. The germline V gene encodes CDR1 LNHDA and CDR2 SQIVND (reference sequence). This CDR3 is 15 amino acids long. J was trimmed by 4 bases and V by 3 bases; bases with no gene match: 6. CDR3 sequence (DNA): TGTGCCAGTAGTATTGGGACAGGGGTGAGGTACGAGCAGTACTTC. Protein product: CASSIGTGVRYEQYF.